The 5 T cell receptor beta chains reported below all come from one sample, sequenced in a study of T cells in Graves' hyperthyroidism and ophthalmopathy. RNA transcripts provided the source from which TCR beta CDR3 regions were amplified. First-round RT-PCR with HTBI primers amplified the TCR CDR3 region. TCRdb redid the calling of the multiplex PCR reads with MiXCR, one entry per CDR3 protein. The data show about 400,000 distinct CDR3 sequences, under 15% seen once. The specimen was blood. The origin of the receptors is a woman aged 25 to 39 with Graves' hyperthyroidism.

This clonotype came up many times. CDR3 nucleotides: TGCAGTGCTACCTCCGGGACAAGATCCTACGAGCAGTACTTC. Protein product: CSATSGTRSYEQYF. The chain links TRBV20-1 to TRBJ2-7; a weak D match, TRBD1 (6 bases). Trimming stripped 4 bases from V and 1 base from J, with 14 bases between. The CDR3 has 14 amino acids. Germline V gene lookup returns CDR1 DFQATT and CDR2 SNEGSKA (reference sequence).

A few counts support this clonotype. The chain couples TRBV12-3 or TRBV12-4 to TRBJ2-4; D gene unclear. Trimming left V 5 bases short and J 8 bases short, with 13 bases between. This CDR3 is built from 13 residues. CDR3 coding DNA: TGTGCCAGCAGTATTGCGGCGCCCGACATTCAGTACTTC. Encoded protein: CASSIAAPDIQYF.

This clonotype was counted only a few times. The chain carries TRBV12-3 or TRBV12-4 and TRBJ2-1; 14 positions agree with TRBD2. V dropped 6 bases and J dropped 13; count of bases not matched to a gene: 2. The length of the CDR3 is 12 residues. CDR3 DNA: TGTGCCAGCAGGGGGACTAGCGGGGGTCAGTTCTTC. This codes for CASRGTSGGQFF.

This sequence joins TRBV5-6 and TRBJ2-7; TRBD1 matches at 12 bases. V dropped 5 bases and J dropped 7; count of bases not matched to a gene: 7. The germline gives CDR1 SGHDT, CDR2 YYEEEE. This CDR3 comprises 14 residues. The DNA of the CDR3 is TGTGCCAGCAGTGGGACAGGGGGCTCTTGGGAGCAGTACTTC. It specifies CASSGTGGSWEQYF.

This clonotype has a count of ten or more. This chain joins TRBV6-2 or TRBV6-3 and TRBJ1-2; D is undetermined. Germline CDR1 reads MNHEY; CDR2 reads SVGEGT. The CDR3 sequence is 12 residues long. Trimming cost V 2 bases and J 4 bases, with 5 bases left between them. The CDR3 spells CASSYASYGYTF. CDR3 nucleotide sequence: TGTGCCAGCAGTTACGCCAGCTATGGCTACACCTTC.